This entry features one TCR beta chain sequence. This clone was recorded only once. Its target antigen remains unknown. The input lacks base qualities; no much larger clone sits a single base away. Genomic DNA was extracted from sorted cells for sequencing of the TCRbeta CDR3 region. The immunoSEQ Assay was used to sequence the TCRbeta CDR3 regions. TCRdb took this table from immuneACCESS and kept in-frame rearrangements with V and J called. Such tables lack part of the clones; where checked against another copy, unresolved V genes explain under half of the gap, and the rest is unexplained. The sample yields tens of thousands of clones; around 88% were counted once. Together, the top ten hold approximately 2.6% of the sample. Patients with autoimmune disease history or receiving systemic immunosuppression were excluded from the trial. Peripheral blood for TCR sequencing was collected from all dose cohorts at baseline, on cycle 4 day 1, and on cycle 7 day 1. Samples came from an open-label, multicenter, first-in-human phase I dose-escalation trial of ivuxolimab. Adults with locally advanced or metastatic head and neck squamous cell, hepatocellular, melanoma or renal cell carcinoma were enrolled in the trial. CD4+ and CD8+ T cells were sorted separately from peripheral blood before TCR sequencing.

The source of the sample is a study of OX40 agonist ivuxolimab in advanced cancers. Turning to the overall study: Ivuxolimab was an agonistic, fully human IgG2 monoclonal antibody directed against OX40 (CD134), a costimulatory receptor. Intravenous ivuxolimab was administered to patients every 2 weeks at six dose levels: 0.01, 0.1, 0.3, 1.5, 3 and 10 mg/kg. Of the 52 patients in dose escalation, 19 had hepatocellular carcinoma, about 15 had melanoma, 9 had renal cell carcinoma and 9 had head and neck cancer. A male proportion of under 85% and a mean age of approximately 58 years, ranging from roughly 23 to 79, were recorded for the dose-escalation cohort. Patients were allowed to have had prior anti-PD-1, anti-PD-L1 or anti-CTLA-4 therapy, and around 37% of the dose-escalation patients had previously received checkpoint inhibitors. Partial responses were achieved by three dose-escalation patients, of whom one had hepatocellular carcinoma and two had cutaneous melanoma. The point of sequencing TCRbeta in the periphery was to test whether ivuxolimab changed TCR sequence diversity and drove clonal T-cell expansion. The paper reports the monotherapy dose-escalation portion (N of about 54 patients) of the phase I ivuxolimab trial. The full study reports these points: At doses of 0.1 to 3.0 mg/kg, clonal expansion of both CD4+ and CD8+ T cells in blood was seen between baseline and week 6. After ivuxolimab, more expanded clones were found on average in CD8+ T cells than in CD4+ T cells. Low levels of normalized T-cell clonal expansion were also shown by some nonresponding patients. In the 0.1-3.0 mg/kg groups, partial responders had among the lowest normalized peripheral clonal expansion, particularly in CD8+ T cells. The antigen specificity of the peripheral T cells that underwent clonal expansion was not determined.

For CDR1 and CDR2, the germline V gene lists MGHDK and SYGVNS. V loses 3 bases at its end and J loses 3 bases; junction bases beyond the gene matches: 6. Its CDR3 holds 15 amino acids, cysteine through phenylalanine. The sequence is cut down to CDR3 DNA, 45 bases in frame from base 1. The V gene is TRBV25-1 and the J gene is TRBJ2-5, with TRBD1 matching 8 junction bases. The sequencing used CD4+ or CD8+ T cells sorted from blood, collected in a trial of the OX40 agonist ivuxolimab. The clonotype comes from an adult with an advanced solid tumor such as melanoma, head and neck, liver or kidney cancer. The DNA is TGTGCCAGCAGTGAGTCACAGGGGGTAAAAGAGACCCAGTACTTC. Translation gives CASSESQGVKETQYF.